A single sample is the source of the 21 T cell receptor beta chains below, sequenced in a study of blood T cell repertoires in COVID-19 (dated by TCRdb to about 2020). Library generation was performed with the immunoSEQ multiplex PCR assay. TCRdb's version of the immuneACCESS table is confined to in-frame rearrangements and falls short of the full clone set. An unresolved V gene accounts for under half of the shortfall where checked; the remainder is of unknown origin. The sample table lists about 140,000 clones, about nine tenths of them with a count of one. The ten largest clones add up to approximately 11% of the sample. Material: peripheral blood. The receptors stem from a woman aged 80 or over with acute or convalescent COVID-19.

The rearrangement links TRBV6-6 to TRBJ2-5; D might be TRBD2 (6 bases). Trimming left V 2 bases short and J 3 bases short, with 10 bases between. Looked up from germline, CDR1 is MNHNY and CDR2 is SVGAGI (reference sequence). The CDR3 runs 14 residues. The CDR3 bases are TGTGCCAGCAGTTACCCGGGGGATGAAGAGACCCAGTACTTC. It encodes CASSYPGDEETQYF.

The V call is TRBV7-9, the J call TRBJ1-2; 7 bases agree with TRBD1. The CDR3 runs to 13 residues. The germline gives CDR1 SEHNR, CDR2 FQNEAQ (reference sequence). Losses at the gene ends were 5 bases for V and 3 bases for J; bases not matched to a gene: 3. The CDR3 region is CASSPDRDYGYTF. The CDR3 DNA reads as TGTGCCAGCAGCCCCGACAGGGACTATGGCTACACCTTC.

There are a few counts of this clone. The chain links TRBV5-1 to TRBJ2-1, with 10 bases lining up with TRBD1. The germline gives CDR1 SGHRS, CDR2 YFSETQ. The length of the CDR3 is 18 residues. Trimming removed 0 bases from V and 1 base from J; junction bases left unmatched: 7. The CDR3 region has the DNA TGCGCCAGCAGCTTGGAGGGACAGGGGTTTCGGTCCTACAATGAGCAGTTCTTC. Amino acids: CASSLEGQGFRSYNEQFF.

CDR3 nucleotides: TGTGCCAATTCTGGATGGGGGGGTGCAGATACGCAGTATTTT. It encodes CANSGWGGADTQYF. The chain is built from TRBV2 and TRBJ2-3, with TRBD2 matching 7 bases. The CDR3 loop spans 14 amino acids. Germline V gene lookup returns CDR1 SNHLY and CDR2 FYNNEI. With V trimmed by 10 bases and J by 4 bases, 11 bases remained unmatched.

The rearrangement uses TRBV5-1 and TRBJ2-3, with D perhaps matching TRBD2 (6 bases). In germline, CDR1 is SGHRS, CDR2 YFSETQ. The CDR3 is made up of 13 amino acids. V was clipped by 1 base and J by 3 bases, with 6 bases between them. CDR3 nucleotides: TGCGCCAGCAGCTTGAGCGGGACAGATACGCAGTATTTT. Its translation is CASSLSGTDTQYF.

This clone rates as hyperexpanded. This chain uses TRBV5-8 with TRBJ1-4; D may be TRBD1 (5 bases). From germline, CDR1 is SGHTS and CDR2 YDEGEE. Trimming took off 3 bases at V and 2 bases at J, with 14 bases between the two ends. This CDR3 region has 16 residues. CDR3 bases: TGTGCCAGCAGCTCCGGGACTCGGCTCACTAATGAAAAACTGTTTTTT. Protein sequence: CASSSGTRLTNEKLFF.

The chain links TRBV12-5 to TRBJ1-5; no reliable D call. Germline values: CDR1 LGHNT, CDR2 FRNRAP. Trimming removed 0 bases from V and 7 bases from J, with 19 bases in between. The CDR3 has 17 residues. The CDR3 DNA follows: TGTGCTAGTGGTTTGGTAACGGTCGTCGGGGTTGGCCAGCCCCAGCATTTT. Protein product: CASGLVTVVGVGQPQHF.

The chain joins TRBV23-1 to TRBJ1-1; D is unresolved. TRBV23-1 is treated as an ORF (open reading frame) with a function not yet certain. This CDR3 region has 11 residues. With 8 bases removed from V and 1 base from J, the gap between germline ends came to 5 bases. Here the CDR3 DNA reads TGCGCCAGCGGGAGGAACACTGAAGCTTTCTTT. This sequence encodes CASGRNTEAFF.

The V call is TRBV19, the J call TRBJ1-5, with D hard to call. Trimming pared 3 bases from V and 5 bases from J, leaving 8 bases between. Looked up from germline, CDR1 is LNHDA and CDR2 is SQIVND (reference sequence). CDR3 length: 13 residues. The DNA of the CDR3 is TGTGCCAGTAGTATTGACACCGATCAGCCCCAGCATTTT. It yields the protein CASSIDTDQPQHF.

The chain couples TRBV27 to TRBJ1-5; 9 nucleotides match TRBD1. V shed 4 bases, J shed 12 bases, and the junction held 7 bases outside the gene matches. CDR1 MNHEY and CDR2 SMNVEV come from the germline V gene (reference sequence). The length of the CDR3 is 13 residues. This CDR3 is CASSSDRTGVQHF. The CDR3 DNA is TGTGCCAGCAGTTCAGACCGGACAGGGGTCCAGCATTTT.

CDR3 sequence reads: CASSQRLGVGTGELFF. In DNA form, the CDR3 reads TGTGCCAGCAGCCAAAGGCTAGGGGTGGGGACCGGGGAGCTGTTTTTT. The chain combines TRBV3-1 (or the pseudogene TRBV3-2) with TRBJ2-2, with D possibly matching TRBD1 (5 bases). The germline V and J ends were trimmed by 2 bases and 5 bases, with 15 bases remaining between them. This CDR3 is 16 amino acids long. In germline, CDR1 is LGHDT, CDR2 YNNKEL (reference sequence).

The chain uses TRBV2 and TRBJ2-3; tentative D call: TRBD2 (6 bases). V was trimmed by 4 bases and J by 4 bases, leaving 12 bases between them. CDR3 length: 14 amino acids. Looked up from germline, CDR1 is SNHLY and CDR2 is FYNNEI. The CDR3 reads CASSVQGGADTQYF. As DNA, the CDR3 is TGTGCCAGCAGTGTTCAGGGAGGAGCAGATACGCAGTATTTT.

This rearrangement joins TRBV6-4 to TRBJ2-1; 8 bases agree with TRBD1. Germline lookup yields CDR1 MRHNA and CDR2 SNTAGT. J gave up 7 bases and V 6 bases, and 8 bases lay outside the gene matches. The CDR3 runs 14 residues. The CDR3 spells CASSFQGAGNEQFF. The CDR3 DNA sequence: TGTGCCAGCAGCTTTCAGGGGGCCGGGAATGAGCAGTTCTTC.

The V call is TRBV29-1, the J call TRBJ1-5; D unclear. The CDR3 length is 11 residues. CDR1 is SQVTM, CDR2 ANQGSEA, per germline. V was shortened by 6 bases and J by 11 bases, with 14 bases between the two germline ends. CDR3 coding DNA: TGCAGCGTCCGAGAAGAGGCGGCCCAGCATTTT. It codes for CSVREEAAQHF.

The rearrangement joins TRBV19 to TRBJ1-6; D gene uncertain. V was cut by 5 bases and J by 10 bases, with 21 bases left in between. CDR1 is LNHDA, CDR2 SQIVND, per germline (reference sequence). The CDR3 covers 16 residues. In DNA, the CDR3 is TGTGCCAGTAGTTCAAACCGGGAGGGTTTTCCCTCACCCCTCCACTTT. Protein: CASSSNREGFPSPLHF.

The CDR3: CASSPSGTPYNEQFF. CDR3 nucleotides: TGCGCCAGCAGCCCAAGCGGGACCCCTTACAATGAGCAGTTCTTC. This chain uses TRBV5-1 with TRBJ2-1, with 7 nucleotides matching TRBD2. Germline CDR1 SGHRS, CDR2 YFSETQ. This CDR3 spans 15 amino acids. J gave up 4 bases and V 4 bases, and 8 bases lay outside the gene matches.

The chain uses TRBV5-1 and TRBJ1-2; D may be TRBD1 (5 bases). The CDR3 extends over 13 amino acids. Trimming stripped 0 bases from V and 9 bases from J, with 12 bases between. Germline V lookup: CDR1 SGHRS, CDR2 YFSETQ. CDR3 DNA: TGCGCCAGCAGCTTGGGGCAGGGTGAGCGCTACACCTTC. Amino acids: CASSLGQGERYTF.

V and J are TRBV6-5 and TRBJ1-1, with TRBD1 as a possible D gene (6 bases). CDR1 is MNHEY, CDR2 SVGAGI, per germline. V shed 3 bases and J shed 9 bases, with 14 bases lying between them. This CDR3 has 13 residues. This chain's CDR3 is CASSYRTELQAFF. The CDR3 DNA sequence: TGTGCCAGCAGTTATCGGACAGAACTCCAAGCTTTCTTT.

The chain uses TRBV5-1 and TRBJ2-5; TRBD1 matches at 7 bases. Germline lookup yields CDR1 SGHRS and CDR2 YFSETQ. This CDR3 has 17 residues. The trim removed 0 bases at V and 2 bases at J, leaving 10 bases unmatched. CDR3 DNA sequence: TGCGCCAGCAGCTTGGAACAGGGGCGAATATCACAAGAGACCCAGTACTTC. Translating it yields CASSLEQGRISQETQYF.

CDR3 sequence: CASSGQINTEAFF. In nucleotides, the CDR3 is TGCGCCAGCAGCGGGCAGATCAACACTGAAGCTTTCTTT. This chain joins TRBV5-1 and TRBJ1-1; no reliable D call. Per the germline V gene, CDR1 is SGHRS and CDR2 is YFSETQ. The CDR3 sequence is 13 residues long. The V and J ends lost 4 bases and 2 bases respectively, with 9 bases between them.

V usage is TRBV18 and J usage is TRBJ1-2; 7 positions match TRBD1. Germline CDR1 KGHSH, CDR2 LQKENI. The CDR3 sequence is 15 residues long. After removal of 2 bases from V and 2 bases from J, the junction contained 5 bases not matched to a gene. As DNA, the CDR3 is TGTGCCAGCTCACCAGCGACAGGGTCCAACTATGGCTACACCTTC. Encoded protein: CASSPATGSNYGYTF.